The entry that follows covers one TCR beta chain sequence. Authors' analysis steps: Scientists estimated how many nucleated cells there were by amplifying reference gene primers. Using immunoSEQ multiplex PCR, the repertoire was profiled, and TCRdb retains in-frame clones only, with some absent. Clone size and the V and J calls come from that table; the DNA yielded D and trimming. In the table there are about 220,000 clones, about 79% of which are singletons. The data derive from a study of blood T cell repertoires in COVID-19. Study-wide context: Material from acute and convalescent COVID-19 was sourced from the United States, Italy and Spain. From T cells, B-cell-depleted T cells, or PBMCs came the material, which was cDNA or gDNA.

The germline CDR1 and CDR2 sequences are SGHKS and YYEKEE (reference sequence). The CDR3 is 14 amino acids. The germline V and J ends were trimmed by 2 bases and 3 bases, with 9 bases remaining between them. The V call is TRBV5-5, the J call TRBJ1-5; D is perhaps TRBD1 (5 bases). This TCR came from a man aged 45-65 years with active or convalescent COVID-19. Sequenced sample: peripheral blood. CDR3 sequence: CASSFQGFNQPQHF. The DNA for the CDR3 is TGTGCCAGCAGCTTTCAGGGATTCAATCAGCCCCAGCATTTT.